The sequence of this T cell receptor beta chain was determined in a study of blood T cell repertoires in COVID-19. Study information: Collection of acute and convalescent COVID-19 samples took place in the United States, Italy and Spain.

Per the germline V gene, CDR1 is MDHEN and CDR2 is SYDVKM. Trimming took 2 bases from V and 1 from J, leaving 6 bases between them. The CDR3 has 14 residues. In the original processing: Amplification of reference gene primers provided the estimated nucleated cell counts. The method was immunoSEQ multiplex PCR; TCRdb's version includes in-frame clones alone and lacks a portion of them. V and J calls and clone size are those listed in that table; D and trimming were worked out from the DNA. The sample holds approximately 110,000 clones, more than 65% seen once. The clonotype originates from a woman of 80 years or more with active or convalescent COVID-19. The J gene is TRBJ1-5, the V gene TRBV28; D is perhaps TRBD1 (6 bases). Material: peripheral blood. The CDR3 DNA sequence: TGTGCCAGCAGTTTAAGGGGGAGCAATCAGCCCCAGCATTTT. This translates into CASSLRGSNQPQHF.